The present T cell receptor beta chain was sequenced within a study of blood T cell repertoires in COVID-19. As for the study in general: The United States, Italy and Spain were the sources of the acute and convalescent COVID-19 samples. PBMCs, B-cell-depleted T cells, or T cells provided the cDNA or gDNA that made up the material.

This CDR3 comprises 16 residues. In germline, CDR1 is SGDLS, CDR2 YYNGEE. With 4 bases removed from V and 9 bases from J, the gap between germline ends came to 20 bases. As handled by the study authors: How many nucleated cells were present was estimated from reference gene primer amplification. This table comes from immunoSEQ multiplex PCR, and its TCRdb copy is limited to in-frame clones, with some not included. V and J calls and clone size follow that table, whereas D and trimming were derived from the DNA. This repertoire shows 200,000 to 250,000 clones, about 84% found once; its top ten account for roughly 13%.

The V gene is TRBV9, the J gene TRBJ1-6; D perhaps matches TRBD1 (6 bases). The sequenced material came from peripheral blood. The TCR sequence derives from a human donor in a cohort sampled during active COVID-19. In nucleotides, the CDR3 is TGTGCCAGCAGCCGGGACACTACAATGAATGGTTCACCCCTCCACTTT. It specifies CASSRDTTMNGSPLHF.